One TCR beta chain is described in this entry. The sample comes from a study of shared clonotypes between healthy human individuals. The germline CDR1 and CDR2 sequences are SGHRS and YFSETQ. Trimming removed 3 bases from V and 5 bases from J; junction bases left unmatched: 3. The CDR3 length is 14 residues. Sequenced by immunoSEQ multiplex PCR; TCRdb stores in-frame clones only, minus some. Of about 2.3 million clones listed, roughly 92% are singletons. V and J are TRBV5-1 and TRBJ1-5; 9 bases fit TRBD1. Input material: naive CD4+ T cells from PBMCs. Indicated subset: CD45RA+ positively selected. This receptor was taken from a man aged 18 to 29 in good health. Some clones in this sample may be carry-over from other donors' samples. The CDR3 DNA reads as TGCGCCAGCAGCTGGACAGGGGAGGATCAGCCCCAGCATTTT. Encoded protein: CASSWTGEDQPQHF. The variable domain in full, completed from reference TRBV5-1 and TRBJ1-5, reads KAGVTQTPRYLIKTRGQQVTLSCSPISGHRSVSWYQQTPGQGLQFLFEYFSETQRNKGNFPGRFSGRQFSNSRSEMNVSTLELGDSALYLCASSWTGEDQPQHFGDGTRLSIL.